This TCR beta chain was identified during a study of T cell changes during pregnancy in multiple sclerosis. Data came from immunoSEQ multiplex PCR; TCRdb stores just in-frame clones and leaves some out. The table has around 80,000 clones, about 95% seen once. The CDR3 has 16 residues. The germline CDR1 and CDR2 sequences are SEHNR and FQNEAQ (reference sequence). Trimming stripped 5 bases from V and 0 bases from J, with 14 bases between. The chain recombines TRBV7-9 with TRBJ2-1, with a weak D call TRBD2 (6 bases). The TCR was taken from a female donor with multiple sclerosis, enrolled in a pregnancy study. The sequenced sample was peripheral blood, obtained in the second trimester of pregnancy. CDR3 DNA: TGTGCCAGCAGCCCCTTAGCGGACCTCTCCTACAATGAGCAGTTCTTC. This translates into CASSPLADLSYNEQFF.